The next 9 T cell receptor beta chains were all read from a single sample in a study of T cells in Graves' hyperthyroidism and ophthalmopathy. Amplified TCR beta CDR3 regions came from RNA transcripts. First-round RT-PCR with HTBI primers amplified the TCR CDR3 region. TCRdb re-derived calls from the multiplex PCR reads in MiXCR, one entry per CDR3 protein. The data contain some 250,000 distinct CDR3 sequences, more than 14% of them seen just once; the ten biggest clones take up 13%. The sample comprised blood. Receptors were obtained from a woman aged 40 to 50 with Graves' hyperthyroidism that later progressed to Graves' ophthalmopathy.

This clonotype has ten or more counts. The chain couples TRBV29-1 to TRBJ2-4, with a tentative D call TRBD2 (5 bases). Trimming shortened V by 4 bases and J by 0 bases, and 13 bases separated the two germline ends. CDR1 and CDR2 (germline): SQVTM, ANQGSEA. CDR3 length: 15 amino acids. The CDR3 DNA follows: TGCAGCGTTGTTGGAGGAGAACTAGCCAAAAACATTCAGTACTTC. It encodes CSVVGGELAKNIQYF.

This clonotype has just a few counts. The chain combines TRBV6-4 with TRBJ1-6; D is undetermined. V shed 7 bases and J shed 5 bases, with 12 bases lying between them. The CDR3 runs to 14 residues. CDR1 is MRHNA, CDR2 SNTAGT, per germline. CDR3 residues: CASTPWENNSPLHF. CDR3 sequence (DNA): TGTGCCAGCACCCCGTGGGAAAATAATTCACCCCTCCACTTT.

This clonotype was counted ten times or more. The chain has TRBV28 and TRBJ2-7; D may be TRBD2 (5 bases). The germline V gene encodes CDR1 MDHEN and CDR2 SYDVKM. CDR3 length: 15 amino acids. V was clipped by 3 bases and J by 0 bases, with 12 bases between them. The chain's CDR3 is CASSLFGETSYEQYF. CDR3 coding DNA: TGTGCCAGCAGTTTGTTCGGGGAGACCTCCTACGAGCAGTACTTC.

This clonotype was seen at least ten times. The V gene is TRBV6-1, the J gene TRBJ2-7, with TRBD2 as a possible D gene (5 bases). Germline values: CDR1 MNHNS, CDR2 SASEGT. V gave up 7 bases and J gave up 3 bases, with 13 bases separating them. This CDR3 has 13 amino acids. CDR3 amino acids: CASTKAVVYEQYF. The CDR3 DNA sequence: TGTGCCAGCACTAAAGCGGTAGTCTACGAGCAGTACTTC.

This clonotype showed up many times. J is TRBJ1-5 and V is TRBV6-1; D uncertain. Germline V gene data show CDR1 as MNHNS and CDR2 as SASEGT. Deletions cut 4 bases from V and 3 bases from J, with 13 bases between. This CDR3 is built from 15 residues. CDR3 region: CASSVWVESNQPQHF. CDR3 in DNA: TGTGCCAGCAGTGTTTGGGTGGAATCCAATCAGCCCCAGCATTTT.

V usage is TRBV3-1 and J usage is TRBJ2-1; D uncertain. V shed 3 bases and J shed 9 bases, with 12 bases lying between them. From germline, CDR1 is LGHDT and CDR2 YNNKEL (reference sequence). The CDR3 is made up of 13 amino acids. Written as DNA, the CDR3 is TGTGCCAGCAGCCATGTTCTAAACAGTGAGCAGTTCTTC. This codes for CASSHVLNSEQFF.

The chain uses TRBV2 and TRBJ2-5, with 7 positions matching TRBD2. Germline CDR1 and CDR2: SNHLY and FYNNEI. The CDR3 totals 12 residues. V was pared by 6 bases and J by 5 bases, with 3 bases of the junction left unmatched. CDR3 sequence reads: CASSGLDETQYF. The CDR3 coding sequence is TGTGCCAGCAGCGGACTAGATGAGACCCAGTACTTC.

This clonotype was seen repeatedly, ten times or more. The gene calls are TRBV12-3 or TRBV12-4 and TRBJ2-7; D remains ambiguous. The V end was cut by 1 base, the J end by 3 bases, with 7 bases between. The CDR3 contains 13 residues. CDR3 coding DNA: TGTGCCAGCAGTTTAGGTCGGCGCTACGAGCAGTACTTC. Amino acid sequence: CASSLGRRYEQYF.

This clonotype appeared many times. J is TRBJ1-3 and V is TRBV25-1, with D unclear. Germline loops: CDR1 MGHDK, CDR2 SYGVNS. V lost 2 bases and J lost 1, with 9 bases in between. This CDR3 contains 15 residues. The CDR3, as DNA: TGTGCCAGCAGTGAAGGTGGGAGGTCTGGAAACACCATATATTTT. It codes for CASSEGGRSGNTIYF.